This T cell receptor (beta chain) comes out of a study of blood T cell repertoires in COVID-19. Study details: Some COVID-19 samples were acute and others convalescent; all came from the United States, Italy and Spain. From T cells, B-cell-depleted T cells, or PBMCs came the material, which was cDNA or gDNA.

Individuals aged roughly 18 to 95 years were recruited from roughly 22 US areas. In the study's own analysis: It was from reference gene primer amplification that nucleated cell counts were estimated. TCRdb's copy holds only in-frame clones and misses some; the assay was immunoSEQ multiplex PCR. V, J and clone size reflect that table, while D and trimming were determined from the DNA. The table includes about 210,000 clones, more than 75% detected once. Germline CDR1 MNHNY, CDR2 SVGAGI (reference sequence). V trimming: 6 bases; J trimming: 8 bases; junction bases outside the gene matches: 8. CDR3 size: 14 residues.

The chain couples TRBV6-6 to TRBJ1-4; TRBD1 aligns across 8 bases. Material: PBMCs or T cells enriched from blood (not recorded which). The sequence was obtained from a man aged 25-40 years with acute COVID-19. CDR3 region: CASRDTGGREKLFF. CDR3 bases: TGTGCCAGCAGGGATACAGGGGGAAGGGAAAAACTGTTTTTT.